Listed below are T cell receptor beta chains from one sample, sequenced in a study of blood T cells in healthy people across ages. One entry per CDR3 protein, called by TCRdb with MiXCR from the 5' RACE reads. This repertoire shows about 690,000 distinct CDR3 sequences, over 40% found once; its top ten account for roughly 30%. Sequencing input: blood. The receptors stem from a man older than 75 in good health. Each CDR3 is given with its conserved first and last residue. Each record gives: clone size, V gene, J gene, D gene, CDR3 DNA, CDR3 protein. D genes are given only for firm matches. Size values are once, few and many counts, or a class for expanded clones, and some rows have none.

>few|TRBV4-3|TRBJ2-1|.
TGCGCCAGCAGCCAAGAAAAGTGGAGGGACCTTTCCTCCTACAATGAGCAGTTCTTC
CASSQEKWRDLSSYNEQFF
>.|TRBV7-9|TRBJ1-4|.
TGTGCCAGCAGCTCCGACGGGACCCCAGGTGAAAAACTGTTTTTT
CASSSDGTPGEKLFF
>.|TRBV10-3|TRBJ2-4|.
TGTGCCATCGGTGAGGTAGGGCTAGCCAAAAACATTCAGTACTTC
CAIGEVGLAKNIQYF
>.|TRBV10-2|TRBJ2-1|.
TGCGCCAGCAGGCAAACTCGTGGTTACAATGAGCAGTTCTTC
CASRQTRGYNEQFF
>.|TRBV7-8|TRBJ2-1|.
TGTACCAGCAGCATCGCTCAAGACCAGCCCCGAGGGCAGTTCTTC
CTSSIAQDQPRGQFF
>few|TRBV30|TRBJ2-7|.
TGTGCCTGGAGTGTAGGGTTTACCTACGAGCAGTACTTC
CAWSVGFTYEQYF
>few|TRBV20-1|TRBJ2-3|TRBD2
TGCAGTGCTAGAGACCCACTAGCGGGAATTGCAGATACGCAGTATTTT
CSARDPLAGIADTQYF
>.|TRBV12-3/TRBV12-4|TRBJ2-3|.
TGTGCCAGCAGTTCATACACCGCAGCGGAGAACACAGATACGCAGTATTTT
CASSSYTAAENTDTQYF
>few|TRBV7-8|TRBJ2-3|.
TGTGCCAGCAGCTTAAGCGTGAGTGGCACAGATACGCAGTATTTT
CASSLSVSGTDTQYF
>.|TRBV5-1|TRBJ2-7|.
TGCGCCAGCAGCGGATATCAGTTCTACGAGCAGTACTTC
CASSGYQFYEQYF
>.|TRBV10-3|TRBJ2-1|TRBD2
TGTGCCATCAGTGACCCAAGGACAGGGTCGACTAGCGGGAGCTCCTACAATGAGCAGTTCTTC
CAISDPRTGSTSGSSYNEQFF
>few|TRBV7-2|TRBJ2-5|.
TGTGCCAGCAGCTTATTTTTGGGCGAGACCCAGTACTTC
CASSLFLGETQYF
>.|TRBV28|TRBJ1-5|TRBD1
TGTGCCAGCAGACGATCCGGGACAGGGGGCGGTCAGCCCCAGCATTTT
CASRRSGTGGGQPQHF
>.|TRBV5-1|TRBJ2-7|TRBD1
TGCGCCAGCAGCGCGGACAGGGTTGACGAGCAGTACTTC
CASSADRVDEQYF
>many|TRBV13|TRBJ1-6|TRBD1
TGTGCCAGCAGCTTGATCGGGACAGGCAATAATTCACCCCTCCACTTT
CASSLIGTGNNSPLHF
>.|TRBV12-3/TRBV12-4|TRBJ2-7|TRBD2
TGTGCCAGCAGTGTAGGACTAGCGCGCTACGAGCAGTACTTC
CASSVGLARYEQYF
>.|TRBV5-1|TRBJ1-3|TRBD1
TGCGCCAGCAGCCCCAAAACAGGGGGAAAAGCCAACACCATATATTTT
CASSPKTGGKANTIYF
>few|TRBV7-2|TRBJ1-2|.
TGTGCCAGCAGCCGTGACAGTTCTAGCTATGGCTACACCTTC
CASSRDSSSYGYTF
>few|TRBV3-1|TRBJ2-5|TRBD2
TGTGCCAGCAGCCAAGTATTTGGCGGGGGACAAGAGACCCAGTACTTC
CASSQVFGGGQETQYF
>few|TRBV4-1|TRBJ2-7|TRBD1
TGCGCCAGCAGCCAGGACAGGGTCCCCCCACCCGAGCAGTACTTC
CASSQDRVPPPEQYF
>.|TRBV12-5|TRBJ1-1|.
TGTGCTAGTGGTCTGGGACTCCCGAACACTGAAGCTTTCTTT
CASGLGLPNTEAFF
>many|TRBV15|TRBJ1-6|.
TGTGCCACCAGCAGAGAACAGTCGAATAATTCACCCCTCCACTTT
CATSREQSNNSPLHF
>.|TRBV12-3/TRBV12-4|TRBJ2-1|TRBD1
TGTGCCAGCAGTTTCGGGCAGGGGGCATACAATGAGCAGTTCTTC
CASSFGQGAYNEQFF
>.|TRBV18|TRBJ2-7|.
TGTGCCAGCTCACCAGCAGCAGGGCGGGACGAGCAGTACTTC
CASSPAAGRDEQYF
>.|TRBV6-2/TRBV6-3|TRBJ2-3|.
TGTGTCGGTTTAGCAGAGGAAAGCACAGATACGCAGTATTTT
CVGLAEESTDTQYF
>.|TRBV18|TRBJ2-3|TRBD1
TGTGCCAGCGGACAGGGCACAGATACGCAGTATTTT
CASGQGTDTQYF
>.|TRBV12-3/TRBV12-4|TRBJ1-2|.
TGTGCCAGCAGTTCCAGGGGCTATGGCTACACCTTC
CASSSRGYGYTF
>.|TRBV4-1|TRBJ1-6|.
TGCGCCAGCAGCCAAGATCAGAGGGGCAGCAGGTCACCCCTCCACTTT
CASSQDQRGSRSPLHF
>few|TRBV27|TRBJ2-4|.
TGTGCCAGCAGTTCGGCGGCCGGAGGGGTATGGAACATTCAGTACTTC
CASSSAAGGVWNIQYF
>.|TRBV6-2/TRBV6-3|TRBJ2-2|TRBD2
TGTGCCAGCAGTCGGGGGGTTACCGGGGAGCTGTTTTTT
CASSRGVTGELFF
>.|TRBV9|TRBJ2-6|.
TGTGCCAGCAGCGCTGGGGACCTCTCTGGGGCCAACGTCCTGACTTTC
CASSAGDLSGANVLTF
>.|TRBV10-3|TRBJ1-4|TRBD1
TGTGCCATCAGGGGGACAGGGAGCGAAGAGCTGTTTTTT
CAIRGTGSEELFF
>few|TRBV5-1|TRBJ2-5|.
TGCGCCAGCAGCTTCGATGCGGGGTGGCCCCAAGAGACCCAGTACTTC
CASSFDAGWPQETQYF
>.|TRBV28|TRBJ2-5|.
TGTGCCAGCAGTTCCCCCGCCGGACAGAAGGAGACCCAGTACTTC
CASSSPAGQKETQYF
>.|TRBV20-1|TRBJ2-5|.
TGCAGTGCCGGAGACACGGTCAACCAAGAGACCCAGTACTTC
CSAGDTVNQETQYF
>.|TRBV3-1|TRBJ2-5|TRBD2
TGTGCCAGCAGCCAACTAAAAACGGGACTACGAGAGCAGTACTTC
CASSQLKTGLREQYF
>.|TRBV10-2|TRBJ2-5|.
TGCGCCAGCAGCCCATATTTTCGTGAGCAGTACTTC
CASSPYFREQYF
>few|TRBV15|TRBJ1-5|.
TGTGCCACCAGCAGAGATCGGATAGGGAATCAGCCCCAGCATTTT
CATSRDRIGNQPQHF
>once|TRBV4-3|TRBJ2-4|.
TGCGCCAGCAGCCAAGATGGCGTGGCGGGGACGAAACCAGAGAACATTCAGTACTTC
CASSQDGVAGTKPENIQYF
>once|TRBV7-9|TRBJ1-6|.
TGTGCCAGCAGCATTCACAGTAGGGGTATTTCTTCACCCCTCCACTTT
CASSIHSRGISSPLHF
>many|TRBV7-2|TRBJ2-1|.
TGTGCCAGCAGCCTACCAAAGAGTGAGCAGTTCTTC
CASSLPKSEQFF
>.|TRBV7-8|TRBJ2-3|.
TGTGCCAGCAGCTTAGAACCGCTAGGAATCAACACAGATGCGCAGTATTTT
CASSLEPLGINTDAQYF
>once|TRBV7-2|TRBJ2-3|TRBD1
TGTGCCAGCAGCTTTAGGGGACAGTCTAGCACAGATACGCAGTATTTT
CASSFRGQSSTDTQYF
>few|TRBV21-1|TRBJ2-5|.
TGTGCCAGCACCCCTGCTGTTCTAGTTGCATTTGAGACCCAGTACTTC
CASTPAVLVAFETQYF
>few|TRBV7-2|TRBJ2-5|TRBD1
TGTGCCAGCAGCCCCCATGACAGGGGGAGGGGTGAGCAGTACTTC
CASSPHDRGRGEQYF
>.|TRBV7-9|TRBJ1-1|TRBD1
TGTGCCAGCAGCTTAGAACAGGGGATCGTAGCTTTCTTT
CASSLEQGIVAFF
>.|TRBV4-3|TRBJ2-7|.
TGCGCCAGCAGCCAAAGGCAGGGCCCCCCCTACGAGCAGTACTTC
CASSQRQGPPYEQYF
>many|TRBV6-5|TRBJ2-7|.
TGTGCCAGCAGTTCCCGACGAACCCAGCAGTACTTC
CASSSRRTQQYF
>.|TRBV25-1|TRBJ2-5|TRBD2
TGTGCCAGCAGTGAATCACCTCCTAAACGACTAGCGGGAGGACAGGAGACCCAGTACTTC
CASSESPPKRLAGGQETQYF
>few|TRBV29-1|TRBJ1-1|TRBD1
TGCAGCGTTGGTTCAGGGGGCGGCTTCGGAGCTTTCTTT
CSVGSGGGFGAFF
>.|TRBV12-3/TRBV12-4|TRBJ2-3|TRBD2
TGTGCCAGCAGAAGCGGGGGGCGCGGTCTAGATACGCAGTATTTT
CASRSGGRGLDTQYF
>.|TRBV20-1|TRBJ2-7|TRBD2
TGCAGTGCACCCGGGACTAGCGGGGGATCCTCCTACAATGAGCAGTACTTC
CSAPGTSGGSSYNEQYF
>.|TRBV6-5|TRBJ2-1|.
TGTGCCAGCAGTGTCCAAAGACTGGGGGAGCAGTTCTTC
CASSVQRLGEQFF
>.|TRBV24-1|TRBJ2-7|.
TGTGCCACCAGTGATTTTAAGTTCTCGGGCGAGCAGTACTTC
CATSDFKFSGEQYF
>.|TRBV4-1|TRBJ1-1|.
TGCGCCAGCAGCCAAGAGAGGGCCGGGGTTGCCACTGAAGCTTTCTTT
CASSQERAGVATEAFF
>.|TRBV12-3/TRBV12-4|TRBJ1-5|TRBD1
TGTGCCAGCAGTGCAGGGGGCGAGTGGCCCCAGCATTTT
CASSAGGEWPQHF
>.|TRBV7-2|TRBJ2-3|.
TGTGCCAGCAGCCCCCAAGGGGCCCTCCCCACAGATACGCAGTATTTT
CASSPQGALPTDTQYF
>.|TRBV3-1|TRBJ1-1|.
TGTGCCAGCAGCCAAGAGGGGGGCGCTTTCTTT
CASSQEGGAFF
>.|TRBV27|TRBJ1-3|.
TGTGCCAGCAGGGGGGGGACAAATGGAAACACCATATATTTT
CASRGGTNGNTIYF